The 29 T cell receptor beta chains listed next were all sequenced from one sample in a study of T cell changes during pregnancy in multiple sclerosis. Assay used: immunoSEQ multiplex PCR; TCRdb lists only in-frame clones, some missing. The sample has about 36,000 clones, around 89% seen once. The input for sequencing was CD8+ T cells from peripheral blood mononuclear cells, taken in the third trimester of pregnancy. These receptors were taken from a female donor with multiple sclerosis, enrolled in a pregnancy study.

This rearrangement joins TRBV2 to TRBJ2-7; no definite D call. CDR1 SNHLY and CDR2 FYNNEI come from the germline V gene. The V end was cut by 5 bases, the J end by 3 bases, with 20 bases between. This CDR3 has 16 amino acids. The CDR3 DNA reads as TGTGCCAGCAGTCCCCTTCAATCGGGTCCGCTCTACGAGCAGTACTTC. Amino acids: CASSPLQSGPLYEQYF.

This clone was seen a handful of times. The V and J genes are TRBV7-6 and TRBJ2-1; 10 nucleotides match TRBD2. Trimming took 4 bases from V and 6 from J; bases not matched to a gene: 6. The germline V gene has CDR1 SGHVS and CDR2 FNYEAQ. The CDR3 covers 15 residues. CDR3 nucleotides: TGTGCCAGCAGCTCAGCGGGAGGGATGGGCAATGAGCAGTTCTTC. This sequence encodes CASSSAGGMGNEQFF.

This chain joins TRBV27 and TRBJ2-7; D is unresolved. V lost 3 bases to trimming and J lost 0 bases, with 15 bases between them. The CDR3 is 16 amino acids. The germline V gene has CDR1 MNHEY and CDR2 SMNVEV (reference sequence). CDR3 protein: CASSFLPPLSSYEQYF. The CDR3 DNA reads as TGTGCCAGCAGTTTTCTTCCCCCTCTAAGCTCCTACGAGCAGTACTTC.

The gene calls are TRBV7-9 and TRBJ1-1, with 9 nucleotides matching TRBD1. Trimming removed 5 bases from V and 5 bases from J; junction bases left unmatched: 9. The CDR3 is made up of 15 amino acids. CDR1 is SEHNR, CDR2 FQNEAQ, per germline (reference sequence). CDR3 loop: CASSPGQGRDTEAFF. CDR3 DNA sequence: TGTGCCAGCAGCCCCGGACAGGGGAGGGATACTGAAGCTTTCTTT.

The chain links TRBV6-5 to TRBJ1-6; 7 bases are shared with TRBD1. Per germline, CDR1 MNHEY and CDR2 SVGAGI. V shed 6 bases, J shed 6 bases, and the junction held 5 bases outside the gene matches. The CDR3 consists of 14 residues. CDR3 residues: CASSSQGINSPLHF. Written as DNA, the CDR3 is TGTGCCAGCAGCTCACAGGGGATTAATTCACCCCTCCACTTT.

The rearrangement uses TRBV19 and TRBJ2-1, with 9 bases fitting TRBD1. The CDR3 sequence is 17 residues long. V was pared by 2 bases and J by 6 bases, with 11 bases of the junction left unmatched. Germline assignment: CDR1 LNHDA and CDR2 SQIVND (reference sequence). The DNA of the CDR3 is TGTGCCAGTAGTATACTTGCAGGGTCGACAGGGGGCAATGAGCAGTTCTTC. Protein: CASSILAGSTGGNEQFF.

The chain couples TRBV6-5 to TRBJ1-1; 8 bases agree with TRBD1. Germline V gives CDR1 MNHEY, CDR2 SVGAGI. V shed 5 bases, J shed 1 base, and the junction held 3 bases outside the gene matches. The length of the CDR3 is 14 residues. CDR3 DNA: TGTGCCAGCAGTCACACAGGGGGGAACACTGAAGCTTTCTTT. Protein product: CASSHTGGNTEAFF.

The V and J genes are TRBV6-5 and TRBJ2-7, with D possibly TRBD1 on 5 matching bases. The length of the CDR3 is 13 residues. CDR1 is MNHEY and CDR2 is SVGAGI in the germline V gene. V was trimmed by 2 bases and J by 3 bases, leaving 8 bases between them. CDR3 DNA sequence: TGTGCCAGCAGTTACAAAGGGGACTACGAGCAGTACTTC. Translation gives CASSYKGDYEQYF.

The gene calls are TRBV7-8 and TRBJ2-3; TRBD1 agrees at 7 bases. Per germline, CDR1 SGHVS and CDR2 FQNEAQ. CDR3 size: 16 residues. V lost 4 bases and J lost 3; bases outside the gene matches: 10. The CDR3 loop reads CASSSLPRGLTDTQYF. The CDR3 DNA reads TGTGCCAGCAGCTCCCTGCCGAGGGGGCTGACAGATACGCAGTATTTT.

A single count supports this clone. The chain is built from TRBV5-4 and TRBJ2-7, with 13 nucleotides matching TRBD2. V gave up 1 base and J gave up 4 bases; unmatched junction bases: 2. The CDR3 sequence is 15 residues long. Germline V gene lookup returns CDR1 SGHNT and CDR2 YYREEE (reference sequence). The CDR3 spells CASSLTSGGGYEQYF. Here the CDR3 DNA reads TGTGCCAGCAGCTTGACTAGCGGGGGGGGGTACGAGCAGTACTTC. Filled out from reference TRBV5-4 and TRBJ2-7, the complete variable domain reads ETGVTQSPTHLIKTRGQQVTLRCSSQSGHNTVSWYQQALGQGPQFIFQYYREEENGRGNFPPRFSGLQFPNYSSELNVNALELDDSALYLCASSLTSGGGYEQYFGPGTRLTVT.

V usage is TRBV27 and J usage is TRBJ1-2, with a weak D call TRBD1 (5 bases). This CDR3 has 15 residues. Germline values: CDR1 MNHEY, CDR2 SMNVEV (reference sequence). Trimming took off 1 base at V and 5 bases at J, with 14 bases between the two ends. The DNA of the CDR3 is TGTGCCAGCAGTTTATGGCAGGGCGGTCGGTATGGCTACACCTTC. Its protein product is CASSLWQGGRYGYTF.

This clone occurred once. V usage is TRBV27 and J usage is TRBJ1-2; tentative D call: TRBD1 (5 bases). The germline V and J ends were trimmed by 5 bases and 2 bases, with 12 bases remaining between them. The CDR3 length is 14 residues. Germline values: CDR1 MNHEY, CDR2 SMNVEV (reference sequence). The CDR3 spells CASSTYGGNYGYTF. CDR3 sequence (DNA): TGTGCCAGCAGTACCTATGGGGGGAACTATGGCTACACCTTC.

The chain is built from TRBV5-1 and TRBJ1-5; D uncertain. Trimming pared 4 bases from V and 0 bases from J, leaving 11 bases between. Germline-derived CDR1 and CDR2 are SGHRS and YFSETQ. This CDR3 comprises 15 residues. CDR3 nucleotide sequence: TGCGCCAGCAGCCCAGGCGATTATAGCAATCAGCCCCAGCATTTT. Its translation is CASSPGDYSNQPQHF.

The rearrangement joins TRBV9 to TRBJ1-5; 10 nucleotides align to TRBD1. From germline, CDR1 is SGDLS and CDR2 YYNGEE. The CDR3 totals 15 residues. J gave up 3 bases and V 1 base, and 1 base lay outside the gene matches. The CDR3, as DNA: TGTGCCAGCAGCGTAAGACAGGGGGCCAATCAGCCCCAGCATTTT. It is translated as CASSVRQGANQPQHF.

V usage is TRBV27 and J usage is TRBJ2-3; TRBD2 is a possible D gene (5 bases). V dropped 5 bases and J dropped 2 bases, with 14 bases sitting between them. The germline gives CDR1 MNHEY, CDR2 SMNVEV (reference sequence). The CDR3 extends over 15 amino acids. The CDR3 here is CASSPLGVFTDTQYF. As DNA, the CDR3 is TGTGCCAGCAGTCCCCTCGGGGTGTTCACAGATACGCAGTATTTT.

This chain joins TRBV20-1 and TRBJ2-7; tentative D call: TRBD2 (5 bases). The CDR3 consists of 11 residues. Between the trimmed V and J ends, which lost 6 bases and 4 bases, there was a span of 10 bases. CDR1 is DFQATT and CDR2 is SNEGSKA in the germline V gene (reference sequence). The CDR3 DNA is TGCAGTGCCCCCCGGGGTTACGAGCAGTACTTC. Translated, it gives CSAPRGYEQYF.

The gene calls are TRBV19 and TRBJ1-5; D remains unclear. Germline values: CDR1 LNHDA, CDR2 SQIVND (reference sequence). This CDR3 is built from 14 residues. Deletions cut 7 bases from V and 2 bases from J, with 12 bases between. The CDR3 sequence is CASTPTQGNQPQHF. The CDR3, as DNA: TGTGCCAGTACCCCGACCCAGGGCAATCAGCCCCAGCATTTT.

This sequence joins TRBV2 and TRBJ2-1, with 10 bases fitting TRBD2. The ends lost 3 bases at V and 8 bases at J; junction bases unmatched: 7. The CDR3 contains 15 residues. Looked up from germline, CDR1 is SNHLY and CDR2 is FYNNEI. This CDR3 is CASSEGTSASDEQFF. Written as DNA, the CDR3 is TGTGCCAGCAGTGAGGGGACTAGCGCTTCAGATGAGCAGTTCTTC.

This rearrangement joins TRBV19 to TRBJ1-1, with 7 bases that match TRBD1. This CDR3 has 15 residues. The germline V gene has CDR1 LNHDA and CDR2 SQIVND (reference sequence). Trimming removed 5 bases from V and 0 bases from J; junction bases left unmatched: 6. CDR3: CASSSTGTVNTEAFF. The CDR3 nucleotides read TGTGCCAGTAGTTCCACCGGGACAGTGAACACTGAAGCTTTCTTT. The whole variable domain, remainder taken from reference TRBV19 and TRBJ1-1, is DGGITQSPKYLFRKEGQNVTLSCEQNLNHDAMYWYRQDPGQGLRLIYYSQIVNDFQKGDIAEGYSVSREKKESFPLTVTSAQKNPTAFYLCASSSTGTVNTEAFFGQGTRLTVV.

The chain is built from TRBV19 and TRBJ2-1; D possibly corresponds to TRBD2 (6 bases). CDR3 length: 15 amino acids. Germline CDR1 LNHDA, CDR2 SQIVND (reference sequence). Trimming stripped 5 bases from V and 0 bases from J, with 11 bases between. The CDR3 region is CASSPYGSSYNEQFF. DNA of the CDR3: TGTGCCAGTAGTCCGTACGGGAGCTCCTACAATGAGCAGTTCTTC.

The V gene is TRBV7-6, the J gene TRBJ2-5, with D unresolved. Trimming pared 3 bases from V and 9 bases from J, leaving 14 bases between. This CDR3 region has 13 residues. CDR1 is SGHVS, CDR2 FNYEAQ, per germline. In DNA, the CDR3 is TGTGCCAGCAGCTTTTCTACGGTCGTGGCCCAGTACTTC. Translation gives CASSFSTVVAQYF.

The table lists this clone with a count of one. As DNA, the CDR3 is TGTGCCAGCAGCGGGACAGGGGGGGCAGATACGCAGTATTTT. It translates to CASSGTGGADTQYF. This chain uses TRBV9 with TRBJ2-3; TRBD1 aligns across 10 bases. Unmatched junction bases numbered 2, after V lost 3 bases and J lost 4 bases. The CDR3 loop spans 14 amino acids. From germline, CDR1 is SGDLS and CDR2 YYNGEE.

V is TRBV7-3 and J is TRBJ1-2, with 10 bases lining up with TRBD1. J gave up 7 bases and V 4 bases, and 3 bases lay outside the gene matches. The CDR3 is 13 residues long. CDR1 SGHTA and CDR2 FQGTGA come from the germline V gene. The CDR3 coding sequence is TGTGCCAGCAGCTCGACAGGGGGCACTGGCTACACCTTC. Translating it yields CASSSTGGTGYTF.

This chain connects TRBV6-5 to TRBJ2-3, with 7 bases aligning to TRBD1. The germline gives CDR1 MNHEY, CDR2 SVGAGI. V shed 4 bases and J 3 bases; nucleotides not matched to a gene: 4. The CDR3 runs to 14 residues. As DNA, the CDR3 is TGTGCCAGCAGTTGGACAGGTGGGACAGATACGCAGTATTTT. It encodes CASSWTGGTDTQYF.

The chain links TRBV9 to TRBJ2-3; TRBD1 matches 7 bases. Germline V gene sequence: CDR1 SGDLS, CDR2 YYNGEE. After removal of 1 base from V and 4 bases from J, the junction contained 6 bases not matched to a gene. This CDR3 contains 15 residues. CDR3 nucleotide sequence: TGTGCCAGCAGCGTATTTCACAGGGGCCCAGATACGCAGTATTTT. Translating gives CASSVFHRGPDTQYF.

V is TRBV4-1 and J is TRBJ1-1; TRBD1 agrees at 10 bases. The V segment lost 3 bases and the J segment 3 bases; nucleotides outside the gene matches: 4. CDR1 is MGHRA, CDR2 YSYEKL, per germline. The CDR3 is 15 amino acids. The CDR3 region has the DNA TGCGCCAGCAGCCAGCCCGGGACAGGGGACACTGAAGCTTTCTTT. Its translation is CASSQPGTGDTEAFF.

This clone was detected once. The chain links TRBV7-2 to TRBJ2-2, with 8 bases matching TRBD1. Trimming took 7 bases from V and 6 from J; bases not matched to a gene: 4. CDR1 SGHTA and CDR2 FQGNSA come from the germline V gene. This CDR3 contains 13 residues. In DNA form, the CDR3 reads TGTGCCAGCAACACAGGGGGTCCCGGGGAGCTGTTTTTT. As protein: CASNTGGPGELFF.

This chain links TRBV19 with TRBJ2-1; D gene ambiguous. CDR1 and CDR2 from the germline V gene are LNHDA and SQIVND (reference sequence). This CDR3 is 13 amino acids long. V lost 4 bases and J lost 4, with 8 bases in between. CDR3 bases: TGTGCCAGTAGTACTTACAGTTACAATGAGCAGTTCTTC. This gives the protein CASSTYSYNEQFF.

V usage is TRBV9 and J usage is TRBJ2-3; a weak D match, TRBD1 (5 bases). From germline, CDR1 is SGDLS and CDR2 YYNGEE. CDR3 length: 16 amino acids. With 4 bases removed from V and 2 bases from J, the gap between germline ends came to 17 bases. CDR3 sequence: CASSPLSSGHTDTQYF. CDR3 in DNA: TGTGCCAGCAGCCCCCTTAGCTCAGGACACACAGATACGCAGTATTTT. Full variable domain (rest looked up from reference TRBV9 and TRBJ2-3): DSGVTQTPKHLITATGQRVTLRCSPRSGDLSVYWYQQSLDQGLQFLIQYYNGEERAKGNILERFSAQQFPDLHSELNLSSLELGDSALYFCASSPLSSGHTDTQYFGPGTRLTVL.